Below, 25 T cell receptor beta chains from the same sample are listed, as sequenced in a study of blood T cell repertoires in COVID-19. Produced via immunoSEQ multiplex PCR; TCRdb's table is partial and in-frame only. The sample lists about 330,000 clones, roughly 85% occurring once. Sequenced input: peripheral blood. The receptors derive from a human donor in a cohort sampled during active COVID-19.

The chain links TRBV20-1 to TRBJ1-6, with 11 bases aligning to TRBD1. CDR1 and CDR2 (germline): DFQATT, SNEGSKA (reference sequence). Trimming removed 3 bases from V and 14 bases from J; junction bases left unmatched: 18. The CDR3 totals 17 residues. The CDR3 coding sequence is TGCAGTGCTAGTGGAAGTGGGTTCGGGACAGGGGGTCCTTCCCTCCACTTT. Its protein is CSASGSGFGTGGPSLHF.

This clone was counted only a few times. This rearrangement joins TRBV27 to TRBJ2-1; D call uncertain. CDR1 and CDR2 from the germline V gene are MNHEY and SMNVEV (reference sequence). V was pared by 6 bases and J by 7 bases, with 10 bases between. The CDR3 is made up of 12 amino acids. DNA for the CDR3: TGTGCCAGCAGATTAGGGCCAAATGAGCAGTTCTTC. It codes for CASRLGPNEQFF.

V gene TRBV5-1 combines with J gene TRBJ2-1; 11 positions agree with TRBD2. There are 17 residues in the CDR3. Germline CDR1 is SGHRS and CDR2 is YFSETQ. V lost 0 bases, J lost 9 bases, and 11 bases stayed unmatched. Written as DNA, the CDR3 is TGCGCCAGCAGCTTGGGGGACCTAGCGGGGGGCGGGAGTGAGCAGTTCTTC. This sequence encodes CASSLGDLAGGGSEQFF.

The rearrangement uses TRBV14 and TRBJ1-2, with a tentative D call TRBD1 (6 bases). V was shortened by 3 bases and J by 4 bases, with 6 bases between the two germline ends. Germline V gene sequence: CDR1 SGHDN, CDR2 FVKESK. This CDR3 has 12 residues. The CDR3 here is CASSQGAYGYTF. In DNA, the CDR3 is TGTGCCAGCAGCCAGGGGGCCTATGGCTACACCTTC.

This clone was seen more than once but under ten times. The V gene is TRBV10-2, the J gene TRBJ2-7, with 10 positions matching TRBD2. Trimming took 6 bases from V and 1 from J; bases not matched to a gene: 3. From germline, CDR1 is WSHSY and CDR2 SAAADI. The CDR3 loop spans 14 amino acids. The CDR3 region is CASRPGLASYEQYF. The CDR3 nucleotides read TGCGCCAGCAGGCCGGGACTAGCGTCCTACGAGCAGTACTTC.

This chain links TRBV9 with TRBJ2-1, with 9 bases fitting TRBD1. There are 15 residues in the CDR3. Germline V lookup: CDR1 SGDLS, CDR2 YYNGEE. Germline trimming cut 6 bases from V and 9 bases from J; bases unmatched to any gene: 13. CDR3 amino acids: CASTSSPGQGGEQFF. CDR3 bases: TGTGCCAGCACCAGCTCTCCGGGACAGGGAGGTGAGCAGTTCTTC.

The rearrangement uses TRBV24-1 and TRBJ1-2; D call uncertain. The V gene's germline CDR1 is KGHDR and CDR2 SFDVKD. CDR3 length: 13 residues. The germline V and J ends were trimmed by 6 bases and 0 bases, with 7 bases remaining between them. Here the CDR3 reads CATSLRANYGYTF. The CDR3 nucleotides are TGTGCCACCAGTCTCCGGGCTAACTATGGCTACACCTTC.

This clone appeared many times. CDR3 sequence (DNA): TGCAGCGTTAGGGGACCCTCAGGGGGTGAAGCTTTCTTT. It codes for CSVRGPSGGEAFF. This chain joins TRBV29-1 and TRBJ1-1; TRBD1 matches 7 bases. J gave up 7 bases and V 5 bases, and 10 bases lay outside the gene matches. The CDR3 consists of 13 residues. The germline V gene encodes CDR1 SQVTM and CDR2 ANQGSEA.

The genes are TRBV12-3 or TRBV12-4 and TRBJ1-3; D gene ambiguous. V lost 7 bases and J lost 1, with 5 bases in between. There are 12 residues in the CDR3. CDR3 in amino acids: CASTASGNTIYF. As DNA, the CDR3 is TGTGCCAGCACTGCGTCTGGAAACACCATATATTTT.

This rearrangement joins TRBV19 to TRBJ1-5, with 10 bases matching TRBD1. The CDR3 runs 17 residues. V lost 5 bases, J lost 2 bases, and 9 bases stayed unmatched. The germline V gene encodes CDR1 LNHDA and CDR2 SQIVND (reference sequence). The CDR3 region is CASSARQGARGNQPQHF. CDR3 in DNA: TGTGCCAGTAGTGCCCGACAGGGGGCGAGGGGCAATCAGCCCCAGCATTTT. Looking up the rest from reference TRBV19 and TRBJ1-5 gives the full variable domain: DGGITQSPKYLFRKEGQNVTLSCEQNLNHDAMYWYRQDPGQGLRLIYYSQIVNDFQKGDIAEGYSVSREKKESFPLTVTSAQKNPTAFYLCASSARQGARGNQPQHFGDGTRLSIL.

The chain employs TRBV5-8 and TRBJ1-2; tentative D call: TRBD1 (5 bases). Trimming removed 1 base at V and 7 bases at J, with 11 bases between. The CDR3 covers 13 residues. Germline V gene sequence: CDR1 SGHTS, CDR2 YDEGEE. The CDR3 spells CASSLFREGGYTF. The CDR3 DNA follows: TGTGCCAGCAGCTTGTTCAGGGAGGGTGGCTACACCTTC.

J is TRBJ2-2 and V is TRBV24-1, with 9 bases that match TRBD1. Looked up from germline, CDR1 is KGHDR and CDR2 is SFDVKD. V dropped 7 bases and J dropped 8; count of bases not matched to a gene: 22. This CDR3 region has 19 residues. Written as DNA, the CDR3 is TGTGCCACCAGAGGACGGGACAGGGAGAACTTCGATCGAGCGGGGGAGCTGTTTTTT. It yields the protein CATRGRDRENFDRAGELFF.

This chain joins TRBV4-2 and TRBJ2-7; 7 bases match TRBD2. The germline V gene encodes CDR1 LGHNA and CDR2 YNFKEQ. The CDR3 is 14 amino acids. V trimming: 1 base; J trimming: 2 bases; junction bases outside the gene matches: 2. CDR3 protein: CASSQGGGPYEQYF. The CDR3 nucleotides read TGTGCCAGCAGCCAAGGCGGGGGACCCTACGAGCAGTACTTC.

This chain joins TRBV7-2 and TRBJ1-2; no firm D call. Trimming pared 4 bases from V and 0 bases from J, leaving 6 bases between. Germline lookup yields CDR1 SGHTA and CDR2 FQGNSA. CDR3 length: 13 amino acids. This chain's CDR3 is CASSSRANYGYTF. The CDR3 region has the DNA TGTGCCAGCAGCTCCCGAGCTAACTATGGCTACACCTTC.

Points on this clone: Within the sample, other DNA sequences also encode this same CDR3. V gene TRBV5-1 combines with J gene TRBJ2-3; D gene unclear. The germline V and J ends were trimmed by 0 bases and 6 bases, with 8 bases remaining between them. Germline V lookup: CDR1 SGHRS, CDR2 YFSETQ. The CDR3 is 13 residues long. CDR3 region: CASSLGGSDTQYF. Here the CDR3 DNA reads TGCGCCAGCAGCTTGGGAGGTTCGGATACGCAGTATTTT.

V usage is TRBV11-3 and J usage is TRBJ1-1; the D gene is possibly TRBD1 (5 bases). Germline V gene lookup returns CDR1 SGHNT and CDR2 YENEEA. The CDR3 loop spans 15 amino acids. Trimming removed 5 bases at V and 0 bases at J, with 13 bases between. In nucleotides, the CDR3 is TGTGCCAGCAGCCCGGGGGGGGACCTGAACACTGAAGCTTTCTTT. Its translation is CASSPGGDLNTEAFF.

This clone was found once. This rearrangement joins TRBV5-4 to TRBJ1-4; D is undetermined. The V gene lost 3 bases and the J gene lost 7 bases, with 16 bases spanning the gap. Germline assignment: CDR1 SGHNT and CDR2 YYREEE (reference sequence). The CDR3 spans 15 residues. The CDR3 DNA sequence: TGTGCCAGCAGCTCGGATAGCCTGGTGGGTGAAAAACTGTTTTTT. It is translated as CASSSDSLVGEKLFF.

CDR3 sequence reads: CASSEYRVSYGYTF. The CDR3 region has the DNA TGTGCCAGCAGTGAGTACAGGGTCAGCTATGGCTACACCTTC. The V gene is TRBV2, the J gene TRBJ1-2, with a tentative D call TRBD1 (6 bases). Germline CDR1 SNHLY, CDR2 FYNNEI. The V gene lost 3 bases and the J gene lost 4 bases, with 12 bases spanning the gap. The CDR3 contains 14 residues.

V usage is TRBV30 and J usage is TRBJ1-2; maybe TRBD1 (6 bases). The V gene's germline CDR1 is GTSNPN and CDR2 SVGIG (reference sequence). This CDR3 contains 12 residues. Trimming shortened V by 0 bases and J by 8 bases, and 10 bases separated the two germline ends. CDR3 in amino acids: CAWSVPRGGYTF. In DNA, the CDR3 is TGTGCCTGGAGTGTACCGAGGGGGGGCTACACCTTC.

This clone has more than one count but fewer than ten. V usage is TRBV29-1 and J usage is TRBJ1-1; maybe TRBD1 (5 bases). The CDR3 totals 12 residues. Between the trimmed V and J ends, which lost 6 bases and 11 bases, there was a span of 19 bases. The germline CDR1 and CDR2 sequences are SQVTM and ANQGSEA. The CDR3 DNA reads TGCAGCGTCTCCACTACGGGGACTAGCGCTTTCTTT. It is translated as CSVSTTGTSAFF.

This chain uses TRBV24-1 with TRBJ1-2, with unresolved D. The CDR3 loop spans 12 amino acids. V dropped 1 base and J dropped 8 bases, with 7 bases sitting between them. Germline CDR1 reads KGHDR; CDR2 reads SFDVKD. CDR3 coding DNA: TGTGCCACCAGTGATTTTAACGGGGGCTACACCTTC. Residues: CATSDFNGGYTF.

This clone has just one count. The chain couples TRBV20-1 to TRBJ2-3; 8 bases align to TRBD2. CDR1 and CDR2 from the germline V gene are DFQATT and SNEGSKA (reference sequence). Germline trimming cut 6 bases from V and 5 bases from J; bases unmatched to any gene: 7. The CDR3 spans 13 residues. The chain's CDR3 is CSASPGGEDTQYF. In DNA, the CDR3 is TGCAGTGCCAGTCCGGGGGGGGAAGATACGCAGTATTTT.

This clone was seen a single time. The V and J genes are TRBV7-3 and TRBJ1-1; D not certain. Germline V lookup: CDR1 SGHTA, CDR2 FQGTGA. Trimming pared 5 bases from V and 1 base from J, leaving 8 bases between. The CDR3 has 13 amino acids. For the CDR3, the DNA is TGTGCCAGCAGCCAAGTACAGAACACTGAAGCTTTCTTT. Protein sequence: CASSQVQNTEAFF. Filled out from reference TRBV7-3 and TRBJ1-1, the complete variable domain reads GAGVSQTPSNKVTEKGKYVELRCDPISGHTALYWYRQSLGQGPEFLIYFQGTGAADDSGLPNDRFFAVRPEGSVSTLKIQRTERGDSAVYLCASSQVQNTEAFFGQGTRLTVV.

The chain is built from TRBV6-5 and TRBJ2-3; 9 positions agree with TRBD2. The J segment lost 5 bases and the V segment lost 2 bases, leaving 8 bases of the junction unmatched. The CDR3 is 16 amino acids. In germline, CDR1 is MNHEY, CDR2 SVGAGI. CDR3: CASSYVASGAEDTQYF. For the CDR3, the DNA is TGTGCCAGCAGTTACGTTGCTAGCGGGGCAGAAGATACGCAGTATTTT.

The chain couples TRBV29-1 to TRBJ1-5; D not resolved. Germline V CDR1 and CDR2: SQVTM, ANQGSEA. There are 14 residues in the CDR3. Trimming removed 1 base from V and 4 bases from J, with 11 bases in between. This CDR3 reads CSVEVGGGNQPQHF. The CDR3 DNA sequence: TGCAGCGTTGAAGTGGGAGGAGGGAATCAGCCCCAGCATTTT.